What follows is one T cell receptor beta chain and its context. Its matching antigen is unknown. This CDR3 comprises 13 residues. CDR1 and CDR2 (germline): SNHLY, FYNNEI. V was trimmed by 0 bases and J by 4 bases, leaving 7 bases between them. TCRdb fed the reads into MiXCR, producing one record per CDR3 protein. The data hold 150,000 to 180,000 distinct CDR3 sequences, with roughly a quarter observed a single time. The source of the sample is a study of T cell repertoires in cytomegalovirus infection. Looking at the study overall: Public TCR beta signature analysis indicated the presence of both CMV infection and matching HLA type. Study-level results: Frequencies of public TCR beta families were cumulated, and this identified carriers of CMV plus the relevant HLA. Predominance within the ex vivo response was attributable to HLA-C-restricted CMV-specific TCR beta clonotypes.

This sequence originates from a human donor in good health (CMV status not recorded). Some clones in this sample may be carry-over from other donors' samples. This chain connects TRBV2 to TRBJ2-7, with D unresolved. Sequencing was done on a sample of PBMCs. This CDR3 reads CASSEAGRYEQYF. In nucleotides, the CDR3 is TGTGCCAGCAGTGAAGCTGGACGGTACGAGCAGTACTTC.